This T cell receptor beta chain was identified in a study of T cells in localized non-small cell lung cancer. The study, taken as a whole, reports: Higher T cell density in the blood was associated with longer overall survival, whereas higher adjacent-lung clonality associated with shorter survival. The study detected a median about 57 of the top 100 tumor clones in adjacent lung. Tumor showed lower T cell clonality than uninvolved adjacent lung, where it was highest. Since sequencing was restricted to only one region of the tumor, intratumor heterogeneity remains a possibility.

Libraries were prepared by immunoSEQ multiplex PCR; TCRdb keeps only in-frame clonotypes and omits some of them. The data show about 55,000 clones, roughly 84% seen once. This clone was picked up a small number of times. Its antigen is undetermined. The sample carries other DNA sequences with the same CDR3. V lost 3 bases to trimming and J lost 5 bases, with 13 bases between them. The CDR3 sequence is 14 residues long. The germline V gene has CDR1 SGHVS and CDR2 FQNEAQ. The chain carries TRBV7-8 and TRBJ1-2, with a tentative D call TRBD1 (5 bases). The sequence was collected from a man aged 35-69 years with stage III lung adenocarcinoma. Specimen: peripheral blood mononuclear cells, collected before any cancer treatment. This CDR3 is CASSFRDLGYGYTF. CDR3 nucleotides: TGTGCCAGCAGCTTCCGGGACCTTGGGTATGGCTACACCTTC.